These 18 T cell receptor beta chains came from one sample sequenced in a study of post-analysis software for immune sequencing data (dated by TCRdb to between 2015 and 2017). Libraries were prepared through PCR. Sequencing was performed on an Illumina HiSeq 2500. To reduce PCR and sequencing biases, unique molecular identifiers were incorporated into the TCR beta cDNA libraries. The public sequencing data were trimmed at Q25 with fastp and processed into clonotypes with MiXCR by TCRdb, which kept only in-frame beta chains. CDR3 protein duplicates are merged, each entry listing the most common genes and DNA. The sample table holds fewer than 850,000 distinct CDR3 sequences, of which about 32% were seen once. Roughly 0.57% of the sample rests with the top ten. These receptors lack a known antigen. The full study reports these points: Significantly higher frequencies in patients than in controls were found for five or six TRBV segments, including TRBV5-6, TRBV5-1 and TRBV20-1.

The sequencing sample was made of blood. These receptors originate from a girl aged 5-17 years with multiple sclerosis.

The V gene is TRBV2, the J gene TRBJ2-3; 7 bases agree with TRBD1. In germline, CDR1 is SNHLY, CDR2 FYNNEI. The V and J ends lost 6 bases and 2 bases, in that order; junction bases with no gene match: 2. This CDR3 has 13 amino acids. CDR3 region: CASRTGHTDTQYF. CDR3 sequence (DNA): TGTGCCAGCAGGACAGGGCACACAGATACGCAGTATTTT.

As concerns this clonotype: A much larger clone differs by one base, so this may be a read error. In nucleotides, the CDR3 is TGCAGTGTCAGTCCTGGTTCGGGGGAAGAGACCCGGTACTTC. The encoded protein is CSVSPGSGEETRYF. The chain recombines TRBV20-1 with TRBJ2-7, with D tentatively TRBD2 (6 bases). Between the trimmed V and J ends, which lost 7 bases and 12 bases, there was a span of 28 bases. The germline gives CDR1 DFQATT, CDR2 SNEGSKA (reference sequence). The CDR3 covers 14 residues.

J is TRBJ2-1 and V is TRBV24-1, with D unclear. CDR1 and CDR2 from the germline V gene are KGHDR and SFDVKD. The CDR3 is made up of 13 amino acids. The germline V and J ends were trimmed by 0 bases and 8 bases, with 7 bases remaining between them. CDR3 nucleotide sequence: TGTGCCACCAGTGATTTGAAGTTTTATGAGCAGTTCTTC. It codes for CATSDLKFYEQFF.

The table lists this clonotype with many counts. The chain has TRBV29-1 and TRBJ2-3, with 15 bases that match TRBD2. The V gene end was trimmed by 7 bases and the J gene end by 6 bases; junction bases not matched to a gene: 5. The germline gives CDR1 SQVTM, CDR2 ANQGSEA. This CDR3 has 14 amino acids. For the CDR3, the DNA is TGCAGCGGGGGGACTAGCGGGAGGTTGGATACGCAGTATTTT. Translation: CSGGTSGRLDTQYF.

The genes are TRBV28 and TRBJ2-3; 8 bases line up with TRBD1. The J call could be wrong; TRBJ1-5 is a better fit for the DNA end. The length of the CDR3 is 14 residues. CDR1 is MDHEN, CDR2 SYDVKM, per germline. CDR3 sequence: CASSPDRGLLPQHF. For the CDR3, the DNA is TGTGCCAGCAGTCCCGACAGGGGACTATTGCCCCAGCATTTT.

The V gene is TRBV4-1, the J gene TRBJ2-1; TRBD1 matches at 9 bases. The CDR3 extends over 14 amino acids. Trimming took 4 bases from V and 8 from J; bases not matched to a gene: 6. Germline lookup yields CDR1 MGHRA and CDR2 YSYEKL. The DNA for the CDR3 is TGCGCCAGCAGCCCGGGACAGGGATTTGATGAGCAGTTCTTC. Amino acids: CASSPGQGFDEQFF.

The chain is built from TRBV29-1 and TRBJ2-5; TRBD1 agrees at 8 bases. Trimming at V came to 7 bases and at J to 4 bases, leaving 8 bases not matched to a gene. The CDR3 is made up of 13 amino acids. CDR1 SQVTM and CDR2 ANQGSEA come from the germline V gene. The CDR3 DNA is TGCAGCGGGTGGGACAGGCCCGGAGAGACCCAGTACTTC. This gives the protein CSGWDRPGETQYF.

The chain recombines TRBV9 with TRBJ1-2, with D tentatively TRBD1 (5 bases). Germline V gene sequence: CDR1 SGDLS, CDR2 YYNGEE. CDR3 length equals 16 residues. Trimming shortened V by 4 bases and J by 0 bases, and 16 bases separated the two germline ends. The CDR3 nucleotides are TGTGCCAGCAGCCCCCACAGTTGGGGGGCTAACTATGGCTACACCTTC. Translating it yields CASSPHSWGANYGYTF.

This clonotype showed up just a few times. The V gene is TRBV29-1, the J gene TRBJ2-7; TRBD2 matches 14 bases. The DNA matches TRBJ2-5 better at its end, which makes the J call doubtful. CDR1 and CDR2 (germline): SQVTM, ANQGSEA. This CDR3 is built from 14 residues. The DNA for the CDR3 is TGCAGCGGGGGGACTAGCGGGAGTGGGGAGACCCAGTACTTC. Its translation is CSGGTSGSGETQYF.

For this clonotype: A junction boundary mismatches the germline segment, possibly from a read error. Here the CDR3 reads CSARDAGGVNEQVF. The CDR3 DNA reads as TGCAGTGCCAGGGACGCGGGAGGGGTCAATGAGCAGGTCTTC. V gene TRBV20-1 combines with J gene TRBJ2-1; the match to TRBD2 covers 9 bases. Germline V gene sequence: CDR1 DFQATT, CDR2 SNEGSKA (reference sequence). The CDR3 sequence is 14 residues long.

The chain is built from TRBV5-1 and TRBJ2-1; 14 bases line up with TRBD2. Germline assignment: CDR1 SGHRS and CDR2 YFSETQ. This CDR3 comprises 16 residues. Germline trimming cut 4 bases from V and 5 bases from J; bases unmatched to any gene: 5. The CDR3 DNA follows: TGCGCCAGCAGCCAGACTAGCGGGGGGGCCGACAATGAGCAGTTCTTC. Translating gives CASSQTSGGADNEQFF.

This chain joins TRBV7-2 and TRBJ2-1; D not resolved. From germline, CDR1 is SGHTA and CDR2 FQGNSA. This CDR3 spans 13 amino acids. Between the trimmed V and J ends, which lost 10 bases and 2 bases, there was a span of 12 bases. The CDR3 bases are TGTGCCACCAGAAGTAGCACCTACAATGAGCAGTTCTTC. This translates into CATRSSTYNEQFF.

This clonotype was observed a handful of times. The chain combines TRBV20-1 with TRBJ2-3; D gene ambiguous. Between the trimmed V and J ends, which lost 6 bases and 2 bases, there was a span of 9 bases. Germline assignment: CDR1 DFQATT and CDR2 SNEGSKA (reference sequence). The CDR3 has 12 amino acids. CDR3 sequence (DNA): TGCAGTGCCCACGAAAACACAGATACGCAGTATTTT. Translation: CSAHENTDTQYF.

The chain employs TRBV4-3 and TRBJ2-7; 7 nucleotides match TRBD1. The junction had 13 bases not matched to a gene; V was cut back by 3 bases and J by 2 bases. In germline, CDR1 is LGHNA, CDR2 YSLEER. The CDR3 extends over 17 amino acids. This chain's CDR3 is CASSHQIGTDVAYEQYF. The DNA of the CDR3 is TGCGCCAGCAGCCATCAAATTGGGACAGACGTTGCCTACGAGCAGTACTTC.

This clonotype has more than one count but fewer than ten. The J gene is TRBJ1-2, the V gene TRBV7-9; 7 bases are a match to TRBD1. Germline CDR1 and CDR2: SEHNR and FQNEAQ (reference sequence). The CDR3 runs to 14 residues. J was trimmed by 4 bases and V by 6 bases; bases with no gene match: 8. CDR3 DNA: TGTGCCAGCAGTCCGACAGGGAGCAGCTATGGCTACACCTTC. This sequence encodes CASSPTGSSYGYTF.

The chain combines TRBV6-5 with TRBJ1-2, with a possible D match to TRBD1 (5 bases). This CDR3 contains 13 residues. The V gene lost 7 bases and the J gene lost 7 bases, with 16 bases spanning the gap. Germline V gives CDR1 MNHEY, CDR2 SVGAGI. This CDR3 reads CASKRGSSRGYTF. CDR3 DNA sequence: TGTGCCAGCAAGCGGGGCTCGTCGCGTGGCTACACCTTC.

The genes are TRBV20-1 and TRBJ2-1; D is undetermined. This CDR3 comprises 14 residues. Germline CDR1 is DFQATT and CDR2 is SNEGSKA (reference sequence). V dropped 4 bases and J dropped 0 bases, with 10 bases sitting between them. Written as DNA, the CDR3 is TGCAGTGCTATCAGACTTAGCTCCTACAATGAGCAGTTCTTC. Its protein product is CSAIRLSSYNEQFF.

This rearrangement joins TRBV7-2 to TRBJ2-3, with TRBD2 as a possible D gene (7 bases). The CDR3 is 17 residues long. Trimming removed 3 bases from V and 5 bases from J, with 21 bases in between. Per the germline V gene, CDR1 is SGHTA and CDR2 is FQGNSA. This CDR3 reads CASSFFLAGEGGDTQYF. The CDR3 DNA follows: TGTGCCAGCAGCTTTTTTCTTGCGGGAGAAGGGGGAGATACGCAGTATTTT.